The sequence of this T cell receptor (beta chain) was determined in a study of CD8 T cells in ankylosing spondylitis. Study observations and caveats: Within ankylosing spondylitis blood, a TCR beta motif made up of several highly homologous variants appeared to be characteristic. CD8+ cells made up the disease-linked clones, which were relatively rare in peripheral blood. Earlier authors reported some of these motif variants in reactive arthritis synovial fluid and blood.

The CDR3 extends over 15 amino acids. Germline loops: CDR1 SGHRS, CDR2 YFSETQ. With 4 bases removed from V and 2 bases from J, the gap between germline ends came to 16 bases. One entry per CDR3 protein results from TCRdb running MiXCR on the 5' RACE reads. The table includes 750,000 to 850,000 distinct CDR3 sequences, approximately 10% detected once. This clonotype was detected only a few times. Antigen: not known. This TCR derives from a male donor with ankylosing spondylitis. The rearrangement links TRBV5-1 to TRBJ2-7; D might be TRBD1 or TRBD2, each matching 6 bases. Source material: blood, either unsorted or a sorted T cell fraction (not recorded which). CDR3 DNA: TGCGCCAGCAGCCTCACAGGGACTCCTACCTACGAGCAGTACTTC. This gives the protein CASSLTGTPTYEQYF. The whole variable domain, remainder taken from reference TRBV5-1 and TRBJ2-7, is KAGVTQTPRYLIKTRGQQVTLSCSPISGHRSVSWYQQTPGQGLQFLFEYFSETQRNKGNFPGRFSGRQFSNSRSEMNVSTLELGDSALYLCASSLTGTPTYEQYFGPGTRLTVT.